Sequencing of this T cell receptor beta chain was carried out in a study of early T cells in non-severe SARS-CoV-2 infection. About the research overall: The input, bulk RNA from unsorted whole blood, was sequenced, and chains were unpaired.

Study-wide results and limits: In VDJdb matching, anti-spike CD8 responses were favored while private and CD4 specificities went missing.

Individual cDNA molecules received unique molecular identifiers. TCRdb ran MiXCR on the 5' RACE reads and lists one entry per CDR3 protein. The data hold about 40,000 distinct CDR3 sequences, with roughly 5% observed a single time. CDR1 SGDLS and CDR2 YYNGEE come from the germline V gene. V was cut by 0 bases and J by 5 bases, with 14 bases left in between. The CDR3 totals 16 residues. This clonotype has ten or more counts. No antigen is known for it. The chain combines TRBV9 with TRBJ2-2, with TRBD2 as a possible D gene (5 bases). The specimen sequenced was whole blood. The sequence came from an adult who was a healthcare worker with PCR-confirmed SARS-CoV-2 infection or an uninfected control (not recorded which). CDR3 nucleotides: TGTGCCAGCAGCGTAGGAGGTTGGGGAGAAACCGGGGAGCTGTTTTTT. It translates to CASSVGGWGETGELFF.